The present T cell receptor (beta chain) was sequenced within a study of T cell responses to AZD1222 COVID-19 vaccine. Trimming cost V 7 bases and J 3 bases, with 16 bases left between them. The CDR3 is 15 amino acids. Germline assignment: CDR1 MNHNY and CDR2 SVGAGI (reference sequence). Using immunoSEQ multiplex PCR, the repertoire was profiled, and TCRdb retains in-frame clones only, with some absent. In the table there are about 120,000 clones, around nine tenths of which are singletons. Comments on this clone: Its antigen is unidentified.

Study findings and constraints: There were vaccine-associated CD4 TCRs across spike, dominant at 160-218 and 743-854. White British donors predominated, females outnumbered males, and clonal diversity was possibly underestimated.

This chain links TRBV6-6 with TRBJ1-5; a possible D gene is TRBD1 (5 bases). This sequence was found in an adult in good health. The input for sequencing was peripheral blood, taken on day 0 of AZD1222 vaccination. The CDR3 DNA reads TGTGCCAGCACTCTCGACGGGGGTATCAATCAGCCCCAGCATTTT. Amino acid sequence: CASTLDGGINQPQHF.